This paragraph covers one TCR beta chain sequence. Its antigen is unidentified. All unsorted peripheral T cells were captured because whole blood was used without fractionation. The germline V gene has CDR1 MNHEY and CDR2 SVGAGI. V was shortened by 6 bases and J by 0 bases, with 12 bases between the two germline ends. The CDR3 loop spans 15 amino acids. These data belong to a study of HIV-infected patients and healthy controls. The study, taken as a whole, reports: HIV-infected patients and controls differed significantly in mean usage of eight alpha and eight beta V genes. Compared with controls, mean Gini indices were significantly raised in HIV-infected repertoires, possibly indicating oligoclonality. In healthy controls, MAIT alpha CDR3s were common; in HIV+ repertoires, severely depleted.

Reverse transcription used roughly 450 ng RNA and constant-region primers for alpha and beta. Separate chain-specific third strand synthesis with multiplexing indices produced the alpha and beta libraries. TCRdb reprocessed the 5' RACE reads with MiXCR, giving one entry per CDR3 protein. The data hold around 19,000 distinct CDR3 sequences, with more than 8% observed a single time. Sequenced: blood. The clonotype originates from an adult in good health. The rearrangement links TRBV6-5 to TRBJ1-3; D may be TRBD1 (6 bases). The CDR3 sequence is CASRIQGGSGNTIYF. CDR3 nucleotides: TGTGCCAGCAGAATCCAAGGGGGCTCTGGAAACACCATATATTTT.